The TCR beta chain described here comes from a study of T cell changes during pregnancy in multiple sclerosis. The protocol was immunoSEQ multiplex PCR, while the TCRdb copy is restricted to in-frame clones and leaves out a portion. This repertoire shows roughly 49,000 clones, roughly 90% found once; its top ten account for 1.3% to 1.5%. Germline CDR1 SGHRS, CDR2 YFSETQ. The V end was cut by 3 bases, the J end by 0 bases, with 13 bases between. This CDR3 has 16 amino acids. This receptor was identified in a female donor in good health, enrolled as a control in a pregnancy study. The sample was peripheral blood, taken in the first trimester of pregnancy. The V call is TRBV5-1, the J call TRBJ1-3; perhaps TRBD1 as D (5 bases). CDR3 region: CASSSTGGGSGNTIYF. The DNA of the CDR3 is TGCGCCAGCAGCTCCACCGGCGGGGGCTCTGGAAACACCATATATTTT.